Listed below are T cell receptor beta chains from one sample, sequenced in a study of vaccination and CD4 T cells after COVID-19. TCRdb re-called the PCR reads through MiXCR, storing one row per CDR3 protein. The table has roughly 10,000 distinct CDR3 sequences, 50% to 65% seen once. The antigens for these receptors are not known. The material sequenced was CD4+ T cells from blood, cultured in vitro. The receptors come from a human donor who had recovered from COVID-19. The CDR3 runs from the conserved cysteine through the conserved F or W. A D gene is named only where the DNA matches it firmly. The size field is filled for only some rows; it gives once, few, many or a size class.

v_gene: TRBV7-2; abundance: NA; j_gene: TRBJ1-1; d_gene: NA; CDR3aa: CASSSRKRGITEAFF; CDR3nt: TGTGCCAGCAGCTCTAGAAAACGGGGGATCACTGAAGCTTTCTTT
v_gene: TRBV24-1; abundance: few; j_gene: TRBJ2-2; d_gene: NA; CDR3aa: CATSTPLAANTGELFF; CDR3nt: TGTGCCACCAGTACTCCACTAGCAGCGAACACCGGGGAGCTGTTTTTT
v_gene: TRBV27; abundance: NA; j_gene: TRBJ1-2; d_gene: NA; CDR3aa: CASRTSLRGTPGHYGYTF; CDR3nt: TGTGCCAGCCGCACCTCACTTCGCGGGACACCGGGGCACTATGGCTACACCTTC
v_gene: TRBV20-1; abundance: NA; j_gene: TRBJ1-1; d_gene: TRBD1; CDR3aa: CSAPGGTGTAEAFF; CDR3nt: TGCAGTGCCCCAGGGGGGACAGGGACGGCTGAAGCTTTCTTT
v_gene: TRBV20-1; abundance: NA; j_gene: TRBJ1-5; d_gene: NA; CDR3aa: CSASSRVGSNQPQHF; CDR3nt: TGCAGTGCTAGTTCCAGGGTGGGAAGCAATCAGCCCCAGCATTTT
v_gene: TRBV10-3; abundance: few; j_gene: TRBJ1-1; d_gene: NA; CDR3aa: CASKGNTEAFF; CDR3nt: TGTGCCAGTAAAGGGAACACTGAAGCTTTCTTT
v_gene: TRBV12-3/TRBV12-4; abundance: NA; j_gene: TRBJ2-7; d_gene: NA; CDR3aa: CASSSQLGPTKEQYF; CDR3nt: TGTGCCAGCAGTTCACAACTAGGCCCGACTAAGGAGCAGTACTTC
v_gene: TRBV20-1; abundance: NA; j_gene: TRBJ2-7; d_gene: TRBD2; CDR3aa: CSASTSGRSYEQYF; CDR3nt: TGCAGTGCGTCGACTAGCGGGCGTTCCTACGAGCAGTACTTC
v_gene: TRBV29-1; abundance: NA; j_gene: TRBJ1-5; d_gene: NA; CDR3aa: CSVQDSSNQPQHF; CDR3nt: TGCAGCGTCCAGGACAGTAGCAATCAGCCCCAGCATTTT
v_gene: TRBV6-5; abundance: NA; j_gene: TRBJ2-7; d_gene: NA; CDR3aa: CASSYSTYSTSYEQYF; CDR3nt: TGTGCCAGCAGTTACTCGACCTACTCGACCTCCTACGAGCAGTACTTC
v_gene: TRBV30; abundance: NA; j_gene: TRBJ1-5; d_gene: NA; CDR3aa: CAWSVRGRGNQPQHF; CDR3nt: TGTGCCTGGAGTGTAAGGGGACGGGGCAATCAGCCCCAGCATTTT
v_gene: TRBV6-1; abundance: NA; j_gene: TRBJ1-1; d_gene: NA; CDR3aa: CAVRRGNTEAFF; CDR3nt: TGTGCCGTTAGGAGGGGTAACACTGAAGCTTTCTTT
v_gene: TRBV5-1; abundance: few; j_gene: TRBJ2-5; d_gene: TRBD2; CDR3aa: CASSENSLAGGRKTQYF; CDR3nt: TGCGCCAGCAGCGAGAACTCGCTAGCGGGAGGGAGGAAGACCCAGTACTTC
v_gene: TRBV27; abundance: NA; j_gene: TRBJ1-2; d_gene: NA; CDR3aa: CASSLMFSTPNYGYTF; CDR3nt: TGTGCCAGCAGTTTAATGTTCAGTACCCCTAACTATGGCTACACCTTC
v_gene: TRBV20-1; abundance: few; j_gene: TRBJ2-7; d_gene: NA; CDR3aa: CSARELYSYEQYF; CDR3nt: TGCAGTGCTAGAGAACTCTACTCCTACGAGCAGTACTTC
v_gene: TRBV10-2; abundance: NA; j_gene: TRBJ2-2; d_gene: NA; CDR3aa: CASRLHRSTGELFF; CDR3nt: TGCGCCAGCAGACTACACAGATCCACCGGGGAGCTGTTTTTT
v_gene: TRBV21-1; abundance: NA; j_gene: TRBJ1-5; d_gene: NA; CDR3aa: CASSKAGGIQPQHF; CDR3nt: TGTGCCAGCAGCAAAGCGGGGGGCATTCAGCCCCAGCATTTT
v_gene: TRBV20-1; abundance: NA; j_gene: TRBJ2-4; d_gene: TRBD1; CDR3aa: CSARAGLGTEIAKNIQYF; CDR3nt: TGCAGTGCTAGAGCTGGACTGGGGACAGAGATAGCCAAAAACATTCAGTACTTC
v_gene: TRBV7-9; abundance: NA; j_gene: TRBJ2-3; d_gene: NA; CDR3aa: CASSDKGLGRTDTQYF; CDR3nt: TGTGCCAGCAGCGACAAGGGCCTGGGTCGCACAGATACGCAGTATTTT
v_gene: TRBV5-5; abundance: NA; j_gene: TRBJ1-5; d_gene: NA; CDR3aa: CASSLGSANQPQHF; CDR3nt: TGTGCCAGCAGCTTGGGATCAGCAAATCAGCCCCAGCATTTT
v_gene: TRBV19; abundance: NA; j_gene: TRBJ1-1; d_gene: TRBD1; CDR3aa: CASRSTGDYTEAFF; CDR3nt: TGTGCCAGCAGATCGACAGGGGATTACACTGAAGCTTTCTTT
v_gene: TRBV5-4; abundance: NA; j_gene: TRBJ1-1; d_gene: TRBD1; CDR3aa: CASSFTVGQGRAFF; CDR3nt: TGTGCCAGCAGCTTCACCGTAGGACAGGGTAGGGCTTTCTTT
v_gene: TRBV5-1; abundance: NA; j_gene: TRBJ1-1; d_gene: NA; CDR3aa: CASSSPTGLNTEAFF; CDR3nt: TGCGCCAGCAGCTCACCGACAGGCTTGAACACTGAAGCTTTCTTT
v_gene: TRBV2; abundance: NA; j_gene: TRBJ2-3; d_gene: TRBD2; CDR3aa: CASRAGTSGGTQYF; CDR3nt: TGTGCCAGCAGAGCCGGGACTAGCGGGGGTACGCAGTATTTT
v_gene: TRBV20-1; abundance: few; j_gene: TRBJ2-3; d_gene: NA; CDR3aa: CSAPTVTGATSSTDTQYF; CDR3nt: TGCAGTGCTCCGACGGTAACGGGGGCAACTTCTAGCACAGATACGCAGTATTTT
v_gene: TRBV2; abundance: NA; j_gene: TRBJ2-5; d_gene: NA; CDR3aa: CASSVRGAETQYF; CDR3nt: TGTGCCAGCAGTGTGAGGGGAGCGGAGACCCAGTACTTC
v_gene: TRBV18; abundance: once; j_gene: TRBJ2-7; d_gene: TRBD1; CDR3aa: CASSPTKTGTGGASQYF; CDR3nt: TGTGCCAGCTCACCGACTAAGACCGGGACAGGGGGCGCATCGCAGTACTTC
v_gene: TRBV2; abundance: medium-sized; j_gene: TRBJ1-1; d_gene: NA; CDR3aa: CASSVMNTEAFF; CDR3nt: TGTGCCAGCAGTGTGATGAACACTGAAGCTTTCTTT
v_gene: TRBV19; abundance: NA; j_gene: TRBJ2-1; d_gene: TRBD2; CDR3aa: CASSVLAGGSSYNEQFF; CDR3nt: TGTGCCAGTAGTGTACTAGCGGGGGGAAGCTCCTACAATGAGCAGTTCTTC
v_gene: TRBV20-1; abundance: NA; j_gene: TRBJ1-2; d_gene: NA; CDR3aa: CSARDRLFSLGTF; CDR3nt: TGCAGTGCTAGAGATCGGCTTTTTTCGTTGGGCACCTTC
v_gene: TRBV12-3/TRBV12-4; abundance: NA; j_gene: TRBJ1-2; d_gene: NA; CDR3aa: CASSLTGRYHYGYTF; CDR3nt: TGTGCCAGCAGTCTGACAGGCCGATACCACTATGGCTACACCTTC
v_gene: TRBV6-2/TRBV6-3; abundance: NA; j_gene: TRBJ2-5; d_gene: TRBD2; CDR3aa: CASSRARAGGKGTQYF; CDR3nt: TGTGCCAGCAGCCGCGCGCGGGCGGGGGGGAAAGGGACCCAGTACTTC
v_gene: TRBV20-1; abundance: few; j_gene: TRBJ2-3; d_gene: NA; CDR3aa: CSARALGVVADTQYF; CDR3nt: TGCAGTGCTAGAGCCCTGGGCGTTGTAGCGGATACGCAGTATTTT
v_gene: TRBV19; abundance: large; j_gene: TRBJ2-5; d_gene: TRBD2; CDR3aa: CASRETSARQETQYF; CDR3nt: TGTGCCAGTAGGGAGACTAGCGCCCGACAAGAGACCCAGTACTTC
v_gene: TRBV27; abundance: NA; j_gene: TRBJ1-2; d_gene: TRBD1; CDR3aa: CASSFQGQGGYTF; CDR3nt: TGTGCCAGCAGTTTCCAAGGACAGGGTGGCTACACCTTC
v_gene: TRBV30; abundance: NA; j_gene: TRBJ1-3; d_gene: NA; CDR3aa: CAWSGENEDTIYF; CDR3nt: TGTGCCTGGAGTGGAGAAAACGAAGACACCATATATTTT
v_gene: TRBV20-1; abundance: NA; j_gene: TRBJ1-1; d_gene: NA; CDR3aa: CSAAKDRRNTEAFF; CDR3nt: TGCAGTGCTGCGAAAGACAGGAGGAACACTGAAGCTTTCTTT
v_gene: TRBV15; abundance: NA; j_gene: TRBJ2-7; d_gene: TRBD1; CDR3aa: CATSPRDGTGRGEQYF; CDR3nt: TGTGCCACCAGCCCCAGGGATGGGACAGGAAGGGGCGAGCAGTACTTC
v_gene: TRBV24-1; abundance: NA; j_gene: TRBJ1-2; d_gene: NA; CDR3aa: CATSGSGNYGYTF; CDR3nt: TGTGCCACCAGTGGATCGGGTAACTATGGCTACACCTTC
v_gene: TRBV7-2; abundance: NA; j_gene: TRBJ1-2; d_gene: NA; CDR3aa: CASSQILAGATLTF; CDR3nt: TGCGCCAGCAGCCAAATTCTGGCAGGAGCCACGCTGACCTTC
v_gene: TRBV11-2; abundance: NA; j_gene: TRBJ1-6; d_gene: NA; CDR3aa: CASSLDLSRSPLHF; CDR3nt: TGTGCCAGCAGCTTAGATCTTTCGAGATCACCCCTCCACTTT
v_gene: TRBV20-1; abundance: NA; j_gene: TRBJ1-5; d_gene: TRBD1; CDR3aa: CSASIGGGQPQHF; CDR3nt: TGCAGTGCTAGTATAGGGGGCGGCCAGCCCCAGCATTTT
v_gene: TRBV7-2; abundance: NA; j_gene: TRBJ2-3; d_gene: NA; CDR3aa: CASSLVYTDTQYF; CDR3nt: TGTGCCAGCAGCTTAGTATACACAGATACGCAGTATTTT
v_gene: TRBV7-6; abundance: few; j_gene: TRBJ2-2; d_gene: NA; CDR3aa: CASSLAVTTTGELFF; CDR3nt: TGTGCCAGCAGCTTAGCAGTGACCACCACCGGGGAGCTGTTTTTT
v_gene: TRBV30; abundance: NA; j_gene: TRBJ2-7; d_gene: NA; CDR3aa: CAWSRVSGEQYF; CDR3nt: TGTGCCTGGAGTCGGGTCAGTGGGGAGCAGTACTTC
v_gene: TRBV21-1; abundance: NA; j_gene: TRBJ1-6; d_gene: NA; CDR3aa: CASSIPGQEISNSPLHF; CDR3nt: TGTGCCAGCAGCATCCCGGGACAGGAGATAAGTAATTCACCCCTCCACTTT
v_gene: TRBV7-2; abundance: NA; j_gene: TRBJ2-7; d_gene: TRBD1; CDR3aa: CASSSTRDSPYEQYF; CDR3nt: TGTGCCAGCAGCTCGACTCGGGACAGCCCCTACGAGCAGTACTTC
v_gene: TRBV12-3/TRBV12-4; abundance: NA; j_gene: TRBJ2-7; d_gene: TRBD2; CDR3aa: CASSQGIAGGPNRREQYF; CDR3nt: TGTGCCAGCAGTCAGGGAATAGCGGGAGGGCCGAACCGTCGCGAGCAGTACTTC
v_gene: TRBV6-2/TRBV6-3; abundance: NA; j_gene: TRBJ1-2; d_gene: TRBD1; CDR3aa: CASSFTGTGAVGYGYTF; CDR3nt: TGTGCCAGCAGTTTTACCGGGACAGGGGCGGTTGGATATGGCTACACCTTC
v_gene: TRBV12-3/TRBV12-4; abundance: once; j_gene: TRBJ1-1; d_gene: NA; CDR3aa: CASGLRSRNTEAFF; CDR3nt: TGTGCCAGCGGCCTTAGAAGCAGGAACACTGAAGCTTTCTTT
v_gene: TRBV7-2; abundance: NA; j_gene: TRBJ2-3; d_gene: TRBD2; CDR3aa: CASSSQGGGAGTDTQYF; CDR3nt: TGTGCCAGCAGCTCCCAGGGCGGGGGGGCTGGCACAGATACGCAGTATTTT
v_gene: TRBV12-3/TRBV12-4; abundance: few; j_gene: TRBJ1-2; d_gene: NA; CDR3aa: CASSAFGVYGYTF; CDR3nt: TGTGCCAGCAGTGCTTTTGGGGTCTATGGCTACACCTTC
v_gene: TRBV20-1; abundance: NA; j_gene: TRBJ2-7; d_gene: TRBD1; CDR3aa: CSARDPRTGGVEQYF; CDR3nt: TGCAGTGCTAGAGACCCGCGAACAGGGGGCGTCGAGCAGTACTTC
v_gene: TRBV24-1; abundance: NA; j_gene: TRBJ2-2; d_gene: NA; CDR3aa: CATSDLNAGMDTGELFF; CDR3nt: TGTGCCACCAGTGATTTAAACGCAGGGATGGACACCGGGGAGCTGTTTTTT